Shown below are 14 T cell receptor beta chains from a single sample sequenced in a study of Ad26.COV2.S vaccination and SARS-CoV-2 variants. Only in-frame clones appear in the TCRdb table, and some are missing; sequencing was by immunoSEQ multiplex PCR. Of a few hundred thousand clones in the sample, 92% were seen once. As for treatment: 15 to 20 received Ad26.COV2.S at low or high dose, single or two shots; several received placebo; per-sample allocation not given. Collection of the samples took place on day 63 after the first injection of vaccine or placebo. This material consisted of peripheral blood, taken in a trial of Ad26.COV2.S vaccine versus placebo. These receptor sequences come from a person between 18 and 60 years old who received the Ad26.COV2.S COVID-19 vaccine or a placebo.

Remarks on this clone: Mismatch with germline at one junction end may stem from a read error. The chain has TRBV12-3 or TRBV12-4 and TRBJ1-4; no definite D call. The CDR3 runs to 13 residues. CDR3 sequence reads: CASTSALYDKLFF. The CDR3 DNA is TGTGCCAGCACCTCCGCTTTGTATGATAAACTGTTTTTT.

The chain is built from TRBV11-3 and TRBJ2-1; a possible D gene is TRBD1 (6 bases). CDR3 length equals 16 residues. CDR1 is SGHNT and CDR2 is YENEEA in the germline V gene. V lost 2 bases and J 0 bases, leaving 11 bases between the germline ends. CDR3 region: CASSLRQGSSYNEQFF. DNA for the CDR3: TGTGCCAGCAGCTTAAGGCAGGGGAGCTCCTACAATGAGCAGTTCTTC.

The rearrangement joins TRBV19 to TRBJ2-7, with 10 positions matching TRBD1. V shed 5 bases, J shed 2 bases, and the junction held 6 bases outside the gene matches. Germline CDR1 and CDR2: LNHDA and SQIVND (reference sequence). The CDR3 sequence is 15 residues long. The CDR3 bases are TGTGCCAGTAGTGCAGGGACAGGGGACACCTACGAGCAGTACTTC. Translated, it gives CASSAGTGDTYEQYF.

The chain recombines TRBV29-1 with TRBJ2-1; TRBD1 agrees at 9 bases. V lost 2 bases to trimming and J lost 9 bases; unmatched junction nucleotides: 8. There are 14 residues in the CDR3. Germline V gives CDR1 SQVTM, CDR2 ANQGSEA. The CDR3, as DNA: TGCAGCGTTGAAATGGGACAGGGTACGATTGAGCAGTTCTTC. Amino acids: CSVEMGQGTIEQFF.

The rearrangement links TRBV27 to TRBJ2-7; D is perhaps TRBD1 (5 bases). CDR1 is MNHEY and CDR2 is SMNVEV in the germline V gene (reference sequence). The CDR3 runs to 13 residues. V shed 3 bases and J shed 5 bases, with 11 bases lying between them. The CDR3 bases are TGTGCCAGCAGTTTCCAGGGTGTAGACGAGCAGTACTTC. The encoded protein is CASSFQGVDEQYF.

The chain has TRBV7-2 and TRBJ2-5; unclear D gene. This CDR3 has 13 residues. Trimming stripped 5 bases from V and 7 bases from J, with 14 bases between. Germline V gene sequence: CDR1 SGHTA, CDR2 FQGNSA. The CDR3 DNA is TGTGCCAGCAGCGCCCAGCTCGTTGGGACCCAGTACTTC. Translating gives CASSAQLVGTQYF.

This chain connects TRBV11-2 to TRBJ2-7; 10 bases agree with TRBD1. V gave up 5 bases and J gave up 3 bases; unmatched junction bases: 7. This CDR3 comprises 15 residues. The germline CDR1 and CDR2 sequences are SGHAT and FQNNGV. Written as DNA, the CDR3 is TGTGCCAGCAGCCCAGAGACAGGGGGCTTCTACGAGCAGTACTTC. Protein: CASSPETGGFYEQYF. The full variable domain, rest sourced from reference TRBV11-2 and TRBJ2-7, is EAGVAQSPRYKIIEKRQSVAFWCNPISGHATLYWYQQILGQGPKLLIQFQNNGVVDDSQLPKDRFSAERLKGVDSTLKIQPAKLEDSAVYLCASSPETGGFYEQYFGPGTRLTVT.

V is TRBV5-4 and J is TRBJ2-3; 8 bases fit TRBD2. V shed 3 bases and J 0 bases; nucleotides not matched to a gene: 6. The CDR3 consists of 16 residues. Germline V gives CDR1 SGHNT, CDR2 YYREEE (reference sequence). CDR3 bases: TGTGCCAGCAGCTCAGGACGGGGGGGTAGCACAGATACGCAGTATTTT. This sequence encodes CASSSGRGGSTDTQYF.

V is TRBV15 and J is TRBJ2-3; 8 bases line up with TRBD1. J gave up 4 bases and V 2 bases, and 8 bases lay outside the gene matches. The CDR3 runs to 16 residues. Germline CDR1 is LNHNV and CDR2 is YYDKDF (reference sequence). The CDR3 sequence: CATSRRTGGLADTQYF. The CDR3 coding sequence is TGTGCCACCAGCAGACGAACAGGGGGGCTGGCAGATACGCAGTATTTT.

The chain employs TRBV9 and TRBJ2-7; TRBD2 might be the D (7 bases). Germline CDR1 SGDLS, CDR2 YYNGEE. V was pared by 0 bases and J by 3 bases, with 13 bases between. This CDR3 contains 15 residues. Here the CDR3 reads CASSVEGGRHYEQYF. The CDR3 DNA is TGTGCCAGCAGCGTAGAGGGGGGGCGACACTACGAGCAGTACTTC.

This sequence joins TRBV7-2 and TRBJ2-7, with 11 bases identical to TRBD2. Germline CDR1 and CDR2: SGHTA and FQGNSA. The CDR3 spans 17 residues. With V trimmed by 0 bases and J by 3 bases, 7 bases remained unmatched. CDR3 sequence reads: CASSLATSGTYSYEQYF. CDR3 DNA: TGTGCCAGCAGCTTAGCGACTAGCGGGACATATAGCTACGAGCAGTACTTC.

The rearrangement joins TRBV19 to TRBJ2-3, with 8 bases fitting TRBD1. V lost 6 bases and J lost 6; bases outside the gene matches: 11. There are 15 residues in the CDR3. Germline values: CDR1 LNHDA, CDR2 SQIVND (reference sequence). DNA of the CDR3: TGTGCCAGTAGCGACAGGGGCTCTTTCTTTGATACGCAGTATTTT. This encodes CASSDRGSFFDTQYF.

The CDR3 spells CAWIGTGFRSGNTIYF. DNA for the CDR3: TGTGCCTGGATCGGCACAGGGTTCCGCTCTGGAAACACCATATATTTT. The genes are TRBV30 and TRBJ1-3, with TRBD1 as a possible D gene (6 bases). Per the germline V gene, CDR1 is GTSNPN and CDR2 is SVGIG (reference sequence). The CDR3 runs to 16 residues. Trimming removed 4 bases at V and 0 bases at J, with 16 bases between.

The rearrangement uses TRBV12-5 and TRBJ2-7, with 8 bases that match TRBD1. The CDR3 loop spans 15 amino acids. After removal of 5 bases from V and 2 bases from J, the junction contained 8 bases not matched to a gene. Per the germline V gene, CDR1 is LGHNT and CDR2 is FRNRAP. For the CDR3, the DNA is TGTGCTAGTGGTCCAGGGACAGGCGCCACCTACGAGCAGTACTTC. This codes for CASGPGTGATYEQYF. The full variable domain, its missing parts supplied by reference TRBV12-5 and TRBJ2-7, is DARVTQTPRHKVTEMGQEVTMRCQPILGHNTVFWYRQTMMQGLELLAYFRNRAPLDDSGMPKDRFSAEMPDATLATLKIQPSEPRDSAVYFCASGPGTGATYEQYFGPGTRLTVT.